This TCR beta chain was observed in a study of CD8+CD57+ T cells in acquired aplastic anemia. General study results and limits: Researchers report that around 29 CD8+ CDR3 sequences appeared in both patients and controls.

TCR beta VDJ and CDR3 were profiled, and genomic DNA was the template. TCRdb recomputed calls from the reads with MiXCR, one row per CDR3 protein. The table lists under 200,000 distinct CDR3 sequences, 64% of them singletons, with under 60% in the top ten. Worth noting for this clonotype: What it binds is unknown.

Germline-derived CDR1 and CDR2 are KGHDR and SFDVKD. V was trimmed by 10 bases and J by 4 bases, leaving 14 bases between them. There are 13 residues in the CDR3. Sequenced: sorted CD4+, CD8+, or CD8+CD57+ T cells (not recorded which) from PBMCs. This clonotype was sampled from a human donor with severe aplastic anemia or a healthy control (not recorded which). V gene TRBV24-1 combines with J gene TRBJ2-3, with a weak D call TRBD2 (6 bases). CDR3 sequence reads: CATNGGRSDTQYF. CDR3 DNA sequence: TGTGCCACGAACGGGGGACGGTCAGATACGCAGTATTTT.